This T cell receptor beta chain was recovered during a study of shared clonotypes between healthy human individuals. Study information: A couple of female and three male donors aged 18 to 49 were enrolled.

Profiled with immunoSEQ multiplex PCR; TCRdb holds only in-frame clones, not every one. The repertoire holds about 2.3 million clones, with 90% to 95% as singletons. This CDR3 comprises 15 residues. In germline, CDR1 is SGHTA, CDR2 FQGTGA. Trimming cost V 0 bases and J 8 bases; bases outside gene matches: 4. This TCR was recovered from a man in his late teens or twenties in good health. Some clones in this sample may be carry-over from other donors' samples. The V gene is TRBV7-3, the J gene TRBJ2-1; TRBD1 aligns across 10 bases. What was sequenced was naive CD4+ T cells from PBMCs. Subset specified: CD45RA+ positively selected. Written as DNA, the CDR3 is TGTGCCAGCAGCTTAACAGGGACAGGGGTGCATGAGCAGTTCTTC. Protein sequence: CASSLTGTGVHEQFF. Combining the CDR3 with reference TRBV7-3 and TRBJ2-1 gives the whole variable domain GAGVSQTPSNKVTEKGKYVELRCDPISGHTALYWYRQSLGQGPEFLIYFQGTGAADDSGLPNDRFFAVRPEGSVSTLKIQRTERGDSAVYLCASSLTGTGVHEQFFGPGTRLTVL.